This TCR beta chain is drawn from a study of blood T cells in healthy people across ages. Germline V gives CDR1 ENHRY, CDR2 SYGVKD. V was pared by 1 base and J by 6 bases, with 5 bases of the junction left unmatched. CDR3 length: 14 amino acids. Primers used in a second PCR of about 7 to 11 cycles were a sample-barcoded 5' primer and a J-beta primer mix. Via MiXCR, TCRdb re-called the 5' RACE reads, giving one row per CDR3 protein. The sample consists of under 2 million distinct CDR3 sequences, about 31% of them appearing once. This clonotype turned up a few times. The rearrangement joins TRBV10-3 to TRBJ1-2; 7 positions agree with TRBD1. Sequencing input: blood. The TCR originated in a woman aged 25-40 years in good health. The DNA of the CDR3 is TGTGCCATCAGTGAGTACACAGGGGAAGATGGCTACACCTTC. It specifies CAISEYTGEDGYTF.